This T cell receptor beta chain was identified in a study of blood T cell repertoires in COVID-19 (dated by TCRdb to the early 2020s). At the level of the whole study: Samples covering the acute and convalescent phases of COVID-19 were provided by collaborators in the United States, Italy and Spain. HLA class I and class II types, where available, came from metadata supplied by the sample provider rather than from assay-based typing. The repertoires were released in a freely available public database meant as a resource for research on the immune response to SARS-CoV-2. The sample metadata nearly always contained a de-identified subject ID, COVID-19 status, age in years and sex. The material from the prospective study consisted of cDNA or gDNA derived from T cells, B-cell-depleted T cells, or PBMCs. Subjects who had been exposed to COVID-19, were actively infected with it, or had recovered from it provided the deeply sampled blood TCRbeta repertoires that made up the dataset. The samples were drawn from the first 160 participants of the ongoing ImmuneRACE study and from 1,254 subjects provided by 6 global collaborators. What the study reported, not specific to this receptor: How much clinical and demographic metadata was included differed by source and by participant, and the metadata was provided uncurated.

In this sample, this clone turned up once. Its antigen specificity is not known. There are no base qualities to consult, and no much larger clone falls within one base. CDR1 LGHNA and CDR2 YNFKEQ are derived from the germline V gene. At the junction V is shortened by 1 base and J by 5 bases; bases outside the gene matches: 6. There are 15 amino acids in the CDR3, from cysteine to phenylalanine inclusive. The retained sequence is limited to the CDR3, 45 bases, with the frame set at the first base. The immunoSEQ Assay, a bias-controlled multiplex PCR, was used to amplify TCRbeta CDR3 regions from genomic DNA. The authors' pipeline ran thus. Within the assay, amplification of reference gene primers was used to estimate how many nucleated cells each sample contained. To quantify the absolute abundance of each unique TCRbeta CDR3 rearrangement, sequence reads were collapsed and filtered. For each sample, productive Simpson clonality was calculated by taking the square root of Simpson's diversity index across productive rearrangements. TCRdb provides this immuneACCESS table in a form limited to in-frame rearrangements. Some clones are lacking; in checked studies, under half of them reflect an unresolved V gene, and why the rest are absent is not known. V and J calls and clone size are those listed in that table; D and trimming were worked out from the DNA. The table for this sample lists around 130,000 clones; roughly 87% of them were counted only once. The ten biggest clones cover 18% of the sample.

Enrolling through a virtual design, the prospective study's participants ranged in age from roughly 18 to 95 years and lived across 20 to 25 United States geographic areas. In the prospective study, cohorts were assigned on the basis of participant-reported clinical history obtained from a screening survey and a study questionnaire. For ImmuneRACE Cohort 3, a participant was defined as recovered based on two consecutive negative NP/OP PCR tests, clearance by a healthcare professional, or resolution of symptoms. In the prospective study, whole blood, serum and a nasopharyngeal or oropharyngeal swab were collected from each participant by mobile phlebotomists. Over an approximately 2-month period, participants in the prospective study had the option of providing additional blood draws and questionnaires. Blood samples from the prospective study were shipped frozen or at room temperature prior to DNA extraction.

The chain was built from TRBV4-2 and TRBJ2-7, with 9 bases aligning to TRBD2. This TCR derives from a man aged 25 to 45 who had recovered from COVID-19. Sequencing used PBMCs or T cells enriched from blood (not recorded which). The DNA sequence is TGTGCCAGCAGCCAAGCTGGGGCTAGCGGGGACGAGCAGTACTTC. Protein translation: CASSQAGASGDEQYF.